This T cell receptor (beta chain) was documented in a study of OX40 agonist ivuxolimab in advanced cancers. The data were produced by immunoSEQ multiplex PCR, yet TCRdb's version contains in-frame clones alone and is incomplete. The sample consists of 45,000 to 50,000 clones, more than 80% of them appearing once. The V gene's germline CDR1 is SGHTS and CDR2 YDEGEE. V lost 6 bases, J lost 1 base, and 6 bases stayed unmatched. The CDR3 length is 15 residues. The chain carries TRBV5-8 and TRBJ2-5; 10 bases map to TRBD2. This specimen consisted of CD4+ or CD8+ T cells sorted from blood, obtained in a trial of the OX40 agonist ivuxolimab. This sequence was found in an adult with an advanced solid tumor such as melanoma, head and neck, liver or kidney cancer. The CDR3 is CASTLSGGTQETQYF. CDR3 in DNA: TGTGCCAGCACCCTTAGCGGGGGGACCCAAGAGACCCAGTACTTC.